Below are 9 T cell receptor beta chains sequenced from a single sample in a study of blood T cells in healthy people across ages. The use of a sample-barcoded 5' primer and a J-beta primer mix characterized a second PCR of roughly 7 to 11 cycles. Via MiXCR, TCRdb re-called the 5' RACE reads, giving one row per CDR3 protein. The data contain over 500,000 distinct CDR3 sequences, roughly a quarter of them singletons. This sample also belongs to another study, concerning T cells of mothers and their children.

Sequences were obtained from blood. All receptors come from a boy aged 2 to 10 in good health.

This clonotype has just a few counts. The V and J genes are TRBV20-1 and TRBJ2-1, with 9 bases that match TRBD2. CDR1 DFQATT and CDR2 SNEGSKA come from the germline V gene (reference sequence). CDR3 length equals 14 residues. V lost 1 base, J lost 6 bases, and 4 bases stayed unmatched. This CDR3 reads CSARGLAGSNEQFF. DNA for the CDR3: TGCAGTGCTAGAGGCCTAGCGGGGAGCAATGAGCAGTTCTTC.

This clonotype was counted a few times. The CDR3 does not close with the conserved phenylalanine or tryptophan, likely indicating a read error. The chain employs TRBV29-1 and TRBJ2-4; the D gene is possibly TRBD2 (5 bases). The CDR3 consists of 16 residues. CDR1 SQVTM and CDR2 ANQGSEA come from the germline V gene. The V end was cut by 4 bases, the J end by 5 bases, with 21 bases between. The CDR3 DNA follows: TGCAGCGTTGCGGGGTTAGAAGGCTTGGCGGAAAACATTCAGTACCTC. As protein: CSVAGLEGLAENIQYL.

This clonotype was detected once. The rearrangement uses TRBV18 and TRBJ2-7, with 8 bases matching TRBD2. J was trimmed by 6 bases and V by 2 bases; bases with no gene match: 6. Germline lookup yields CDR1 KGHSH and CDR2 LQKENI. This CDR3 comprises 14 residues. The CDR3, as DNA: TGTGCCAGCTCACCAGTCCGGGGGGGAAGCGAGCAGTACTTC. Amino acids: CASSPVRGGSEQYF.

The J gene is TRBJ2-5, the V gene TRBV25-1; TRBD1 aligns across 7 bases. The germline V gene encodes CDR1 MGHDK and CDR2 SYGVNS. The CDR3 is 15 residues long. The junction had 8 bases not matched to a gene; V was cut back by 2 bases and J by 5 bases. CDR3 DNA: TGTGCCAGCAGTGAAAGCCCCAGGGGGACCGAGACCCAGTACTTC. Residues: CASSESPRGTETQYF.

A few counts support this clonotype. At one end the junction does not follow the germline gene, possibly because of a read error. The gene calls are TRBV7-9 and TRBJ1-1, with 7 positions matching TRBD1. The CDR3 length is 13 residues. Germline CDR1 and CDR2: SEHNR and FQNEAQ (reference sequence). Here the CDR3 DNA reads TGTGCCGGCAGCCTGGGACAGAGCACAGCAGCTTTCTTT. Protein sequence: CAGSLGQSTAAFF.

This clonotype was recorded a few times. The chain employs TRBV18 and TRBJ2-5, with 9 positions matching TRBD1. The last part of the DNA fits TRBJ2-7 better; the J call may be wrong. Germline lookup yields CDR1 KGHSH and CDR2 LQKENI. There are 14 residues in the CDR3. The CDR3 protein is CASPLGQGGSEQYF. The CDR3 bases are TGTGCCAGCCCACTGGGACAGGGAGGCTCCGAGCAGTACTTC.

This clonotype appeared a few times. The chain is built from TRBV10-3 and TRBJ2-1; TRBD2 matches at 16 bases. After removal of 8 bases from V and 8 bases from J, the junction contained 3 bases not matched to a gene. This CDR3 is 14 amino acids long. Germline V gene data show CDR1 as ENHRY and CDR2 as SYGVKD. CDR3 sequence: CAIGGTSGRDEQFF. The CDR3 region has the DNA TGTGCCATCGGCGGGACTAGCGGGAGGGATGAGCAGTTCTTC.

CDR3 coding DNA: TGCAGCGCACGAACAGAGAACTATGGCTACACCTTC. It encodes CSARTENYGYTF. The rearrangement uses TRBV20-1 and TRBJ1-2, with D unresolved. Looked up from germline, CDR1 is DFQATT and CDR2 is SNEGSKA (reference sequence). The CDR3 extends over 12 amino acids.

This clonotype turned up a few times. The CDR3 loop reads CSVVTGSSEKLFF. CDR3 DNA: TGCAGCGTTGTGACAGGGTCATCTGAAAAACTGTTTTTT. This chain connects TRBV29-1 to TRBJ1-4, with 7 bases that match TRBD1. The CDR3 runs 13 residues. The V gene's germline CDR1 is SQVTM and CDR2 ANQGSEA. Germline trimming cut 4 bases from V and 7 bases from J; bases unmatched to any gene: 6.